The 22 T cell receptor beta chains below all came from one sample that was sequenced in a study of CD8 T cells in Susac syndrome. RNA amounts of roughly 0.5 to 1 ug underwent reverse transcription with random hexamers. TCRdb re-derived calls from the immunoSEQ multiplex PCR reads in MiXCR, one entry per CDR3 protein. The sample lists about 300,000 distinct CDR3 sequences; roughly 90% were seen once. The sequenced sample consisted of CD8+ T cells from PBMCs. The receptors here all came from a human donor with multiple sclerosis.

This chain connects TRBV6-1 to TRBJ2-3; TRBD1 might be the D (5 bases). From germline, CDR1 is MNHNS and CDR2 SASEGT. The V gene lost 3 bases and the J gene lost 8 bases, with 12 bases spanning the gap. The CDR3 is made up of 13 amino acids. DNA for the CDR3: TGTGCCAGCAGTGATTTGAGTCAGGGTACGCAGTATTTT. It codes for CASSDLSQGTQYF.

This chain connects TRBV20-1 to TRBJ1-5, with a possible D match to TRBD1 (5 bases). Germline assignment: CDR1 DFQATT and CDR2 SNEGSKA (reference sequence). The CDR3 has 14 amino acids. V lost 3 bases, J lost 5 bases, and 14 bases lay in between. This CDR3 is CSASKGREYQPQHF. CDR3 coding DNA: TGCAGTGCTAGTAAGGGGCGCGAATATCAGCCCCAGCATTTT.

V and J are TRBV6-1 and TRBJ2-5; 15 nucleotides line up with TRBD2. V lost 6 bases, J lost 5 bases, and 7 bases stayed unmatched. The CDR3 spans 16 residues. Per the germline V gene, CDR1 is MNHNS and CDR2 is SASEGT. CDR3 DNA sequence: TGTGCCAGCAGCTTTGGACTAGCGGGAGGGAGGGAGACCCAGTACTTC. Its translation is CASSFGLAGGRETQYF.

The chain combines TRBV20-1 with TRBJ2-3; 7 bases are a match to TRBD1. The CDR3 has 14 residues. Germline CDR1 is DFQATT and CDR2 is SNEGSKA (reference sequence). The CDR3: CTDGRDRSTDTQYF. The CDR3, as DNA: TGCACCGACGGTCGGGACAGAAGCACAGATACGCAGTATTTT.

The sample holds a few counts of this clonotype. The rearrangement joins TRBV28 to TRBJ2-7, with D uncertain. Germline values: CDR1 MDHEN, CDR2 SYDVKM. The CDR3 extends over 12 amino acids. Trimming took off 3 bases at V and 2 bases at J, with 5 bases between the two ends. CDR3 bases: TGTGCCAGCAGTTTTACAGCCTACGAGCAGTACTTC. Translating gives CASSFTAYEQYF.

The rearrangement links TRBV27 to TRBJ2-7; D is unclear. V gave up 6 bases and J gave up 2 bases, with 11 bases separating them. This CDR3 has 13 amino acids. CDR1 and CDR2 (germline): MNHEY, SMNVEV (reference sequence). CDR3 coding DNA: TGTGCCAGCAGCGGCCGGGTAACCTACGAGCAGTACTTC. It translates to CASSGRVTYEQYF.

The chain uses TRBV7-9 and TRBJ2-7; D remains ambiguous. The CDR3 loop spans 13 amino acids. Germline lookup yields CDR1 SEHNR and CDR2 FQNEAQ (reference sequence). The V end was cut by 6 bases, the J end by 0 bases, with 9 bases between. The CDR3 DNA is TGTGCCAGCAGTAGTGACAACTCCTACGAGCAGTACTTC. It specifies CASSSDNSYEQYF.

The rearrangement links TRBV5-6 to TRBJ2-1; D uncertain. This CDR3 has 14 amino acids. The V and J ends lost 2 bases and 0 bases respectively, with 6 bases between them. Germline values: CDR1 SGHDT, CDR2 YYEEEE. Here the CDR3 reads CASSFSISYNEQFF. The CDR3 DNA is TGTGCCAGCAGCTTTTCAATCTCCTACAATGAGCAGTTCTTC.

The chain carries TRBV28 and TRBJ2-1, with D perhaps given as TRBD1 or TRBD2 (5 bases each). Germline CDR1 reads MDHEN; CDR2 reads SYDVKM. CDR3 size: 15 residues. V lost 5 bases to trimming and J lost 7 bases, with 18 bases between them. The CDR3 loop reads CASSPRTGPENEQFF. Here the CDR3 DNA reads TGTGCCAGCAGTCCCCGGACGGGACCGGAGAATGAGCAGTTCTTC.

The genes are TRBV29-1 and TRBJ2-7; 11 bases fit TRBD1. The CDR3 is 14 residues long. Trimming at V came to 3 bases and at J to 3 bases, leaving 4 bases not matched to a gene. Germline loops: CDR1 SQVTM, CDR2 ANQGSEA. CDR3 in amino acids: CSVDVGTGGYEQYF. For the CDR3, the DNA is TGCAGCGTTGATGTCGGGACAGGGGGCTACGAGCAGTACTTC.

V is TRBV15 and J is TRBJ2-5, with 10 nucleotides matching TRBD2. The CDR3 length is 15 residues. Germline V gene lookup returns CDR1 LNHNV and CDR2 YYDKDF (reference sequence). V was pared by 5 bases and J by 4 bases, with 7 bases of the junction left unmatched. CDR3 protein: CATSQSSGSGETQYF. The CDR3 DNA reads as TGTGCCACCAGCCAGTCTAGCGGGAGCGGAGAGACCCAGTACTTC.

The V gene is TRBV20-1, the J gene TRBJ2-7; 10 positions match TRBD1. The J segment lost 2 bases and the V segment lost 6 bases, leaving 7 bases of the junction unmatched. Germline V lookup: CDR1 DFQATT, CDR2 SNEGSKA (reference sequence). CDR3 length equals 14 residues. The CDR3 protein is CSAHGTGDAYEQYF. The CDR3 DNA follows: TGCAGTGCCCATGGGACAGGGGACGCCTACGAGCAGTACTTC.

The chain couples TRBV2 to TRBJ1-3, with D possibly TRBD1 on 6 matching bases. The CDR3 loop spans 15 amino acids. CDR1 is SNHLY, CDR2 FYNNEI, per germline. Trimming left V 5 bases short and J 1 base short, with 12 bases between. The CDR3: CASSSIGGSGNTIYF. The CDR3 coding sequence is TGTGCCAGCAGTTCGATAGGGGGTTCTGGAAACACCATATATTTT.

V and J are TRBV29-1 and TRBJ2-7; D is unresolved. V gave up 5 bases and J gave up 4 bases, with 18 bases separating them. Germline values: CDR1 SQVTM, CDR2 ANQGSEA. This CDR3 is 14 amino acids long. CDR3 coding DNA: TGCAGCGTTACCGACAACGGTTATTCTTACGAGCAGTACTTC. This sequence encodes CSVTDNGYSYEQYF.

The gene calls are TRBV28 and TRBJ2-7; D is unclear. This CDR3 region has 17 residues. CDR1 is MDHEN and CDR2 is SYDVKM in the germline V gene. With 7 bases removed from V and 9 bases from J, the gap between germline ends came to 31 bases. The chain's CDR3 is CASTTMDWTVTTEGQYF. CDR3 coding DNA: TGTGCCAGCACAACTATGGATTGGACGGTAACAACTGAAGGGCAGTACTTC.

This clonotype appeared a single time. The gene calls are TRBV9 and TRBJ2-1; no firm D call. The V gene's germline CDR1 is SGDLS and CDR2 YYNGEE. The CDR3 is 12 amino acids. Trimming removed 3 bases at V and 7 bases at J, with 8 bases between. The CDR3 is CASSGSGNEQFF. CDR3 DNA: TGTGCCAGCAGCGGGAGTGGGAATGAGCAGTTCTTC.

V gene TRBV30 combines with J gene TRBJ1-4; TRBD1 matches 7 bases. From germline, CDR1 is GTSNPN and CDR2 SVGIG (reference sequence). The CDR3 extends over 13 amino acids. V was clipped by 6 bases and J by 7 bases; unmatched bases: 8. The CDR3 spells CACHRDSLEKLFF. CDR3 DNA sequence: TGTGCCTGTCACCGGGACAGCCTTGAAAAACTGTTTTTT.

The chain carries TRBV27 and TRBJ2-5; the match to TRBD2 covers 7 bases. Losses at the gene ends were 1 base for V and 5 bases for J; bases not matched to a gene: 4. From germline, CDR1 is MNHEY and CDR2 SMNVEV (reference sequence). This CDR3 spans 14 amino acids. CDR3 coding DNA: TGTGCCAGCAGTTTATGGGGAGGGCGGGAGACCCAGTACTTC. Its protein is CASSLWGGRETQYF.

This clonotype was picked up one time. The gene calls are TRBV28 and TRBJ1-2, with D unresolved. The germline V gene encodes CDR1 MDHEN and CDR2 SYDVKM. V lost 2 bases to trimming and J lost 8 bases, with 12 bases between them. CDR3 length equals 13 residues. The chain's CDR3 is CASSLTVAVGYTF. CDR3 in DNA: TGTGCCAGCAGTTTAACTGTGGCCGTGGGCTACACCTTC.

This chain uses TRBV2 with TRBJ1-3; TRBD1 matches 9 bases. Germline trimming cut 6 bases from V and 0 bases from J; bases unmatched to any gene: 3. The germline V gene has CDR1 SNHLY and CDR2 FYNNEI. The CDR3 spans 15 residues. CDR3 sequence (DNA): TGTGCCAGCAGCGGGGACAGGGCCTCTGGAAACACCATATATTTT. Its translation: CASSGDRASGNTIYF.

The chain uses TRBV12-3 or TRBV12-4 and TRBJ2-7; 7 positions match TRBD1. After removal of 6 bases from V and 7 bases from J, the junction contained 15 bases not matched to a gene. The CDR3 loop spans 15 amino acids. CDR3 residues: CASSPRDRQLVEQYF. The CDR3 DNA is TGTGCCAGCAGCCCCCGGGACAGACAGTTAGTTGAGCAGTACTTC.

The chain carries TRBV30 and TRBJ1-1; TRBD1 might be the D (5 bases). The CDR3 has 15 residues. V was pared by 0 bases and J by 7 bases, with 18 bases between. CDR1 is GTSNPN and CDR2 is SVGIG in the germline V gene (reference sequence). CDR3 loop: CAWSVVGEGICEAFF. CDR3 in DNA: TGTGCCTGGAGTGTAGTCGGCGAGGGGATATGTGAAGCTTTCTTT.